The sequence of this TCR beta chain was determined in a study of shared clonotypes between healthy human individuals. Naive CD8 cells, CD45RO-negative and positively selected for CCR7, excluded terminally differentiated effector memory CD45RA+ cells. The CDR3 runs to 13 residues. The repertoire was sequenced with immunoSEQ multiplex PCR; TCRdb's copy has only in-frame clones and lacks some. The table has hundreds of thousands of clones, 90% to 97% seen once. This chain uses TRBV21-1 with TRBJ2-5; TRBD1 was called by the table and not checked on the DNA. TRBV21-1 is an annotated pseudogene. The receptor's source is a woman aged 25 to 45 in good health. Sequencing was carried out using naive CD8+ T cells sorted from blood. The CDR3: CASSNRTGETQYF. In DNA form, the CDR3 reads TGTGCCAGCAGCAACCGGACAGGAGAGACCCAGTACTTC.